Detailed here is one TCR beta chain. This entry comes from a study of blood T cell repertoires in COVID-19. Study-wide background: From the United States, Italy and Spain came samples of acute and convalescent COVID-19. T cells, B-cell-depleted T cells, or PBMCs provided the cDNA or gDNA that served as material.

V lost 6 bases to trimming and J lost 2 bases; unmatched junction nucleotides: 8. CDR1 KGHSH and CDR2 LQKENI come from the germline V gene. This CDR3 comprises 15 residues. In the original workflow: Amplification with reference gene primers provided the estimates of nucleated cell counts. The table came from immunoSEQ multiplex PCR; TCRdb's copy has only in-frame clones and leaves some out. D and trimming come from the DNA, and the V and J calls and clone size come from that table. The data hold over 110,000 clones, with approximately 89% observed a single time. The chain employs TRBV18 and TRBJ2-3, with 7 bases fitting TRBD2. The material sequenced was peripheral blood. This clonotype originated in a human donor in a cohort sampled during active COVID-19. CDR3 sequence reads: CASSFLAATTDTQYF. In DNA, the CDR3 is TGTGCCAGCTCGTTCCTAGCGGCCACCACAGATACGCAGTATTTT.